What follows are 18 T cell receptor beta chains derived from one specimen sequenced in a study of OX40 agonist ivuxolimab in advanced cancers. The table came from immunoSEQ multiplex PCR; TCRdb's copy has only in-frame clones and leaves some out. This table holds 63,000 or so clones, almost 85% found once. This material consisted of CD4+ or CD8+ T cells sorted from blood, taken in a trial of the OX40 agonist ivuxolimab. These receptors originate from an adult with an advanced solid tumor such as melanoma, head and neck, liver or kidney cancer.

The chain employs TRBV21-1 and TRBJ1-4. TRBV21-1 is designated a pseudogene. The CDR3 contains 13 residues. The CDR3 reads CASSPGGGEKLFF. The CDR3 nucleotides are TGTGCCAGCAGCCCCGGGGGTGGTGAAAAACTGTTTTTT.

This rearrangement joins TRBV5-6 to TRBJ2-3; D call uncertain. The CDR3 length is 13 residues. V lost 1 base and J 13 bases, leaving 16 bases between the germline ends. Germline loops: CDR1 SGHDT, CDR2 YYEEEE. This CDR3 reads CASSLRGPSPKYF. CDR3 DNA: TGTGCCAGCAGCTTGAGAGGCCCGAGCCCGAAGTATTTT.

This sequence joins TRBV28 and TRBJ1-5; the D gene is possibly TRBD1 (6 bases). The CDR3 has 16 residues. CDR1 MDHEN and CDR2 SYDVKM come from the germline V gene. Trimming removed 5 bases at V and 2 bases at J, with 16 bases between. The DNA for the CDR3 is TGTGCCAGCAGTCCGGGGGGCAGGGGCGGCAATCAGCCCCAGCATTTT. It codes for CASSPGGRGGNQPQHF. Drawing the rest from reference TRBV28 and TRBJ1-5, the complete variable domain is DVKVTQSSRYLVKRTGEKVFLECVQDMDHENMFWYRQDPGLGLRLIYFSYDVKMKEKGDIPEGYSVSREKKERFSLILESASTNQTSMYLCASSPGGRGGNQPQHFGDGTRLSIL.

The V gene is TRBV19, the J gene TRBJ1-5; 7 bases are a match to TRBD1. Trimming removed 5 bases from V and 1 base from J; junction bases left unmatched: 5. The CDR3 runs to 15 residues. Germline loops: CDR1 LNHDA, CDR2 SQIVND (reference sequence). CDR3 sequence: CASSPRDRSNQPQHF. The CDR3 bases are TGTGCCAGTAGTCCACGGGACAGAAGCAATCAGCCCCAGCATTTT. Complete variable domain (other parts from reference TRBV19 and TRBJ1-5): DGGITQSPKYLFRKEGQNVTLSCEQNLNHDAMYWYRQDPGQGLRLIYYSQIVNDFQKGDIAEGYSVSREKKESFPLTVTSAQKNPTAFYLCASSPRDRSNQPQHFGDGTRLSIL.

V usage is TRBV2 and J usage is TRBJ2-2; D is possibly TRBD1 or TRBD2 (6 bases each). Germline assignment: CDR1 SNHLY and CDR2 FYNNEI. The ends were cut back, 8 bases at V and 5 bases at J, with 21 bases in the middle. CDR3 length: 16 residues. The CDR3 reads CASLGESGARTGELFF. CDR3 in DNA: TGTGCCAGCCTGGGGGAATCGGGGGCGAGGACCGGGGAGCTGTTTTTT.

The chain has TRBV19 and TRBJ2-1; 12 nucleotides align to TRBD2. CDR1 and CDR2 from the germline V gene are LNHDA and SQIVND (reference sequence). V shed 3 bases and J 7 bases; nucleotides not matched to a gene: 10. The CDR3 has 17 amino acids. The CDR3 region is CASSIGTTSGSKNEQFF. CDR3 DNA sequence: TGTGCCAGTAGTATTGGGACGACTAGCGGGAGTAAAAATGAGCAGTTCTTC.

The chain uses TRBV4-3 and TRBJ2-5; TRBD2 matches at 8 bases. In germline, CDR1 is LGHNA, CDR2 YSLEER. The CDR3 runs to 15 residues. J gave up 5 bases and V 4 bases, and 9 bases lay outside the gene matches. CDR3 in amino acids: CASSLGSGSVETQYF. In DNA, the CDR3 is TGCGCCAGCAGCCTGGGCAGCGGGAGTGTGGAGACCCAGTACTTC.

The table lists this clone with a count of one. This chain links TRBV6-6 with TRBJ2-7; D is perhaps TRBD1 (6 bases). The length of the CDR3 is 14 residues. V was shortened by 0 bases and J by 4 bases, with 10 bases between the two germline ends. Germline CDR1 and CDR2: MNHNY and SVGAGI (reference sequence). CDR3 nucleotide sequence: TGTGCCAGCAGTTACTCGCAGGGGATGTACGAGCAGTACTTC. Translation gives CASSYSQGMYEQYF.

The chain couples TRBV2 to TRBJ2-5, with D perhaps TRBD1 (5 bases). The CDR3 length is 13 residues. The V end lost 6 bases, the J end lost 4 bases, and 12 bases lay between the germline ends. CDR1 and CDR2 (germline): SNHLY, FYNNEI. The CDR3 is CASSGHTGETQYF. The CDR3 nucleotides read TGTGCCAGCAGCGGGCACACAGGAGAGACCCAGTACTTC.

The CDR3 loop is CASSLVAGSGYGYTF. For the CDR3, the DNA is TGCGCCAGCAGCTTGGTTGCCGGGTCTGGCTATGGCTACACCTTC. V gene TRBV5-1 combines with J gene TRBJ1-2; no reliable D call. This CDR3 is 15 amino acids long. V was shortened by 0 bases and J by 4 bases, with 13 bases between the two germline ends. Germline CDR1 reads SGHRS; CDR2 reads YFSETQ.

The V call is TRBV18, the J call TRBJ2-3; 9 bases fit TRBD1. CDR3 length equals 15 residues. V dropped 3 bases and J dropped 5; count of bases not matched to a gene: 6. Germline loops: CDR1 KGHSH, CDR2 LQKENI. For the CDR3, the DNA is TGTGCCAGCTCACCCTACAGGGGGCCCGGAGATACGCAGTATTTT. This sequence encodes CASSPYRGPGDTQYF.

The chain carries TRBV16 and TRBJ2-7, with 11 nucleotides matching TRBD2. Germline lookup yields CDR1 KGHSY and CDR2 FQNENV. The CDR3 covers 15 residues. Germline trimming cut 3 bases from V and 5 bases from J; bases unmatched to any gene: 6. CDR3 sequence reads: CASSHPTSGINEQYF. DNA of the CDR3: TGTGCCAGCAGCCACCCGACTAGCGGGATAAACGAGCAGTACTTC.

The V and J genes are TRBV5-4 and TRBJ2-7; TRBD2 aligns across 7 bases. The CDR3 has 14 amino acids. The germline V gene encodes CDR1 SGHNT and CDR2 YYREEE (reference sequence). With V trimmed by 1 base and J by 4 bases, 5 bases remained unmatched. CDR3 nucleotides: TGTGCCAGCAGCTTGCAGGGAGGGTATTACGAGCAGTACTTC. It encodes CASSLQGGYYEQYF.

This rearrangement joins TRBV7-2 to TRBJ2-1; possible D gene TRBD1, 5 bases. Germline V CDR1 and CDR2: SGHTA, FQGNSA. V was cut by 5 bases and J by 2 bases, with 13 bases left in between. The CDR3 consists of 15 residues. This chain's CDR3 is CASSLFQGPYNEQFF. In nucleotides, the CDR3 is TGTGCCAGCAGCCTTTTTCAGGGCCCCTACAATGAGCAGTTCTTC.

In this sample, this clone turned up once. This CDR3 reads CASAPRRSYNEQFF. In nucleotides, the CDR3 is TGTGCCAGCGCCCCCCGTCGGTCCTACAATGAGCAGTTCTTC. The chain employs TRBV2 and TRBJ2-1, with D unresolved. The CDR3 runs to 14 residues. Trimming shortened V by 8 bases and J by 1 base, and 12 bases separated the two germline ends. Germline CDR1 and CDR2: SNHLY and FYNNEI.

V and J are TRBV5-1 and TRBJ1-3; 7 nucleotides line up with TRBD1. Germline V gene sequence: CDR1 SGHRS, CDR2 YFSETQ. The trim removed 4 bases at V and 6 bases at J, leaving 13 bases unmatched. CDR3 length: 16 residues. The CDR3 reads CASSEQTGIGTNTIYF. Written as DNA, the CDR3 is TGCGCCAGCAGCGAACAGACAGGGATCGGAACAAACACCATATATTTT.

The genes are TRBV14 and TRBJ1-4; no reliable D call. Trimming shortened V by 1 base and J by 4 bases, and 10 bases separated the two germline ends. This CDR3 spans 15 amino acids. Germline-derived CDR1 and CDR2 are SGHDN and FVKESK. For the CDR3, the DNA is TGTGCCAGCAGCCAAGGAGAAGGTTATAATGAAAAACTGTTTTTT. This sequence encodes CASSQGEGYNEKLFF.

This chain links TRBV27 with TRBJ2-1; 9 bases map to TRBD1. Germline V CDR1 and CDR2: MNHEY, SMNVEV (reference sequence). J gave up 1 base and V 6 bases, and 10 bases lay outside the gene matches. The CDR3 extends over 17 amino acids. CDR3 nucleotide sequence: TGTGCCAGCAGGGCAGTAACAGGACAGGGGTCCTACAATGAGCAGTTCTTC. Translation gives CASRAVTGQGSYNEQFF.